Presented here are 11 T cell receptor beta chains from one specimen sequenced in a study of blood T cells in healthy people across ages. Using a J-beta primer mix together with a sample-barcoded 5' primer, a second PCR was run for roughly 7 to 11 cycles. TCRdb ran MiXCR on the 5' RACE reads and lists one entry per CDR3 protein. The sample has over 450,000 distinct CDR3 sequences; around 24% are singletons. These same data were also listed under a study on T cells of mothers and their children.

The sequenced sample consisted of blood. These receptors all stem from a boy between 10 and 17 years old in good health.

In this sample, this clonotype turned up a few times. The chain recombines TRBV4-3 with TRBJ2-6; maybe TRBD1 (6 bases). Per the germline V gene, CDR1 is LGHNA and CDR2 is YSLEER. The CDR3 consists of 18 residues. V lost 0 bases, J lost 7 bases, and 19 bases lay in between. CDR3 sequence: CASSQDTGLRLGANVLTF. CDR3 nucleotide sequence: TGCGCCAGCAGCCAAGATACAGGGTTGAGGTTAGGAGCCAACGTCCTGACTTTC.

This clonotype has at least ten counts. The V gene is TRBV7-9, the J gene TRBJ1-4; 7 positions agree with TRBD1. This CDR3 is built from 13 residues. The germline V gene has CDR1 SEHNR and CDR2 FQNEAQ (reference sequence). The V gene end was trimmed by 5 bases and the J gene end by 6 bases; junction bases not matched to a gene: 3. CDR3 sequence: CASSTGTDEKLFF. The CDR3 DNA is TGTGCCAGCAGCACCGGGACAGATGAAAAACTGTTTTTT. The variable domain in full, with the rest retrieved from reference TRBV7-9 and TRBJ1-4, is DTGVSQNPRHKITKRGQNVTFRCDPISEHNRLYWYRQTLGQGPEFLTYFQNEAQLEKSRLLSDRFSAERPKGSFSTLEIQRTEQGDSAMYLCASSTGTDEKLFFGSGTQLSVL.

This sequence joins TRBV4-1 and TRBJ2-1; D is unclear. CDR3 length: 16 residues. V was shortened by 4 bases and J by 5 bases, with 18 bases between the two germline ends. Germline CDR1 MGHRA, CDR2 YSYEKL. The CDR3 DNA reads as TGCGCCAGCAGCCCCTTAGAAACGACGTTGGACAATGAGCAGTTCTTC. It yields the protein CASSPLETTLDNEQFF.

The chain carries TRBV15 and TRBJ1-2, with 10 bases identical to TRBD1. Germline V gene sequence: CDR1 LNHNV, CDR2 YYDKDF (reference sequence). V dropped 5 bases and J dropped 8; count of bases not matched to a gene: 17. The CDR3 consists of 17 residues. The CDR3 spells CATSLGGTGDSPRGYTF. The CDR3 region has the DNA TGTGCCACCAGCCTAGGGGGGACAGGGGACTCCCCTAGGGGCTACACCTTC.

J is TRBJ2-6 and V is TRBV7-9; D is ambiguous. The CDR3 is made up of 19 amino acids. CDR1 and CDR2 from the germline V gene are SEHNR and FQNEAQ (reference sequence). V lost 0 bases to trimming and J lost 0 bases, with 15 bases between them. The CDR3 sequence: CASSLAPKDRYSGANVLTF. The CDR3 region has the DNA TGTGCCAGCAGCTTAGCGCCCAAGGACCGCTACTCTGGGGCCAACGTCCTGACTTTC.

This clonotype was seen more than once but under ten times. V is TRBV28 and J is TRBJ1-2; D call uncertain. The V gene lost 6 bases and the J gene lost 5 bases, with 7 bases spanning the gap. Germline V gives CDR1 MDHEN, CDR2 SYDVKM. CDR3 size: 11 residues. This chain's CDR3 is CASRDAYGYTF. CDR3 sequence (DNA): TGTGCCAGCAGGGACGCTTATGGCTACACCTTC.

The V and J genes are TRBV19 and TRBJ2-5; TRBD2 agrees at 7 bases. The DNA end is a closer match to TRBJ2-1, so the J assignment may be wrong. Looked up from germline, CDR1 is LNHDA and CDR2 is SQIVND (reference sequence). The CDR3 sequence is 14 residues long. The CDR3 DNA follows: TGTGCCAGTAGTATGAGCCCTAGCGGAAGTGAGCAGTTCTTC. Protein sequence: CASSMSPSGSEQFF.

This clonotype showed up just a few times. The chain couples TRBV12-3 or TRBV12-4 to TRBJ2-5; 7 bases fit TRBD2. V gave up 4 bases and J gave up 4 bases; unmatched junction bases: 12. The CDR3 extends over 16 amino acids. The DNA of the CDR3 is TGTGCCAGCAGTTCCCCCACCGGGGAGGGAGGAGAGACCCAGTACTTC. Protein: CASSSPTGEGGETQYF.

This clonotype was picked up a small number of times. The CDR3 loop reads CASSIVFGGYQPQHF. In DNA form, the CDR3 reads TGTGCCAGTAGTATAGTATTTGGCGGCTATCAGCCCCAGCATTTT. The V and J genes are TRBV19 and TRBJ1-5; no clear D. The germline V and J ends were trimmed by 1 base and 5 bases, with 12 bases remaining between them. This CDR3 contains 15 residues. The germline V gene has CDR1 LNHDA and CDR2 SQIVND (reference sequence).

The sample holds a few counts of this clonotype. The rearrangement joins TRBV28 to TRBJ2-5; 8 nucleotides agree with TRBD1. The CDR3 sequence is 11 residues long. Germline trimming cut 6 bases from V and 12 bases from J; bases unmatched to any gene: 6. CDR1 is MDHEN and CDR2 is SYDVKM in the germline V gene. The CDR3: CASSRTGRKYF. CDR3 sequence (DNA): TGTGCCAGCAGCCGGACAGGGAGGAAGTACTTC.

This clonotype was seen a handful of times. The chain uses TRBV6-5 and TRBJ2-1, with TRBD2 matching over 15 bases. The V segment lost 6 bases and the J segment 6 bases; nucleotides outside the gene matches: 12. This CDR3 region has 18 residues. The V gene's germline CDR1 is MNHEY and CDR2 SVGAGI. The CDR3 sequence is CASRSSPGLAGGGNEQFF. Here the CDR3 DNA reads TGTGCCAGCAGATCGTCCCCGGGACTAGCGGGAGGTGGCAATGAGCAGTTCTTC.